This TCR beta chain was identified in a study of metastatic and nonmetastatic thyroid tumors. As for the study in general: Malignant thyroid and benign thyroid patients provided blood and tumor or nodule tissue whose repertoires were compared.

Patients were all untreated before their thyroid surgery. Whole-study results and caveats: Significantly higher TCR beta diversity was reportedly seen in malignant thyroid tumors than benign nodules, in blood and tumor.

About this clone itself: Antigen unknown.

TCRdb redid the clone calls on the PCR reads using MiXCR. The data show about 18,000 clones, 30% to 35% seen once. After removal of 6 bases from V and 1 base from J, the junction contained 16 bases not matched to a gene. Looked up from germline, CDR1 is MDHEN and CDR2 is SYDVKM. CDR3 size: 18 residues. This receptor was taken from a male donor with papillary thyroid cancer or a benign thyroid nodule (not recorded which). Some clones in this sample may be carry-over from other donors' samples. Sequenced sample: tumor tissue. The chain links TRBV28 to TRBJ2-3; 7 bases fit TRBD1. Here the CDR3 reads CASSSTHTTGWGTDTQYF. CDR3 DNA sequence: TGTGCCAGCAGCTCCACTCACACGACAGGGTGGGGCACAGATACGCAGTATTTT.